This is a list of T cell receptor beta chains from one sample in a study of regulatory T cells in long-lasting Graves disease. TCRdb processed the multiplex PCR reads anew with MiXCR; each CDR3 protein has one entry. The data show about 460,000 distinct CDR3 sequences, 20% to 25% seen once. The sample was peripheral blood mononuclear cells (PBMCs), taken when the disease was refractory, from a patient treated with antithyroid drugs. These receptors were taken from a female donor with Graves disease. Each CDR3 is given with its conserved first and last residue. D genes are given only for firm matches. Size tells how often a clone was seen (once, few, many) or the class of an expanded clone, and some rows leave it out.

-	TRBV7-9	13	-	TRBJ2-7	TGTGCCAGCAGCCGAGTCACAGGAGACGAGCAGTACTTC	CASSRVTGDEQYF
-	TRBV7-4	15	many	TRBJ1-1	TGTGCCAGCAGCTTAGGCGACAGCATGAACACTGAAGCTTTCTTT	CASSLGDSMNTEAFF
-	TRBV6-2/TRBV6-3	16	many	TRBJ1-5	TGTGCCAGCAATCGAGGGGGGTCCCCTCGCAATCAGCCCCAGCATTTT	CASNRGGSPRNQPQHF
TRBD2	TRBV7-3	14	few	TRBJ2-2	TGTGCCAGCAGTCTCCCGGGGGGGACCGGGGAGCTGTTTTTT	CASSLPGGTGELFF
-	TRBV28	15	many	TRBJ2-7	TGTGCCAGCAGTCGTTCTGGCGGGTTCTCCTACGAGCAGTACTTC	CASSRSGGFSYEQYF
-	TRBV28	13	many	TRBJ1-1	TGTGCCAGCAGTTTTTTAGGCCAGGTCGAAGCTTTCTTT	CASSFLGQVEAFF
TRBD1	TRBV6-1	15	many	TRBJ2-7	TGTGCCAGCAGTGAATATGGGACAGCCTCCTACGAGCAGTACTTC	CASSEYGTASYEQYF
-	TRBV20-1	14	many	TRBJ2-5	TGCAGTGTTGCCCTGACTAGTATTCGAGAGACCCAGTACTTC	CSVALTSIRETQYF
-	TRBV7-2	15	many	TRBJ2-7	TGTGCCAGCAGCCCAGGCAGCGGTGCAGCCTACGAGCAGTACTTC	CASSPGSGAAYEQYF
-	TRBV11-2	14	-	TRBJ2-5	TGTGCCAGCAGCCAAGGGCAGGGAGGCGAGGCCCAGTACTTC	CASSQGQGGEAQYF
-	TRBV7-3	13	-	TRBJ1-1	TGTGCCAGCAGCTTAACGGCCTCTAGTGAAGCTTTCTTT	CASSLTASSEAFF
-	TRBV7-3	12	many	TRBJ2-7	TGTGCCAGCAGCCACCGAGTTTACGAGCAGTACTTC	CASSHRVYEQYF
TRBD1	TRBV10-3	14	-	TRBJ1-2	TGTGCCATCAGTAGTGGACAGGATAACTATGGCTACACCTTC	CAISSGQDNYGYTF
TRBD2	TRBV20-1	15	many	TRBJ2-5	TGCAGTGCTAGAGCCCGGACTAGCGGGAGGGTTACCCAGTACTTC	CSARARTSGRVTQYF
TRBD2	TRBV2	17	-	TRBJ2-7	TGTGCCAGCAGCATCAGCGGGAGTCCTCCCCCTCCCTACGAGCAGTACTTC	CASSISGSPPPPYEQYF
-	TRBV11-3	15	many	TRBJ2-5	TGTGCCAGCAGCTTTCGGACGAAAAAGACAGAGACCCAGTACTTC	CASSFRTKKTETQYF
TRBD1	TRBV28	14	many	TRBJ2-5	TGTGCCAGCAGTCTACGACAGGGGGGAGAGACCCAGTACTTC	CASSLRQGGETQYF
-	TRBV3-2	16	few	TRBJ1-2	TGTGCCAGCAGCCAGGGGGTGCAGAAAGGAAACTATGGCTACACCTTC	CASSQGVQKGNYGYTF
-	TRBV15	15	many	TRBJ2-5	TGTGCCACCAGCAGAGGACGGGAGAGTGGAGAGACCCAGTACTTC	CATSRGRESGETQYF
TRBD1	TRBV5-1	12	few	TRBJ1-2	TGCGCCATACAGACCGACAGGGGTGGCTACACCTTC	CAIQTDRGGYTF
-	TRBV25-1	11	few	TRBJ1-1	TGTGCCAGCAGTGATCCGTTTGAAGCTTTCTTT	CASSDPFEAFF
-	TRBV11-2	14	many	TRBJ2-7	TGTGCCAGCAGCTTAGCCGGGTCCCACTCCGAGCAGTACTTC	CASSLAGSHSEQYF
-	TRBV12-3/TRBV12-4	13	many	TRBJ2-7	TGTGCCAGCAGCTTAGGTGTCTCCTACGAGCAGTACTTC	CASSLGVSYEQYF
TRBD2	TRBV15	16	few	TRBJ2-3	TGTGCCACCAGCAGAGATCTAGCGGGGGGTTCGGATACGCAGTATTTT	CATSRDLAGGSDTQYF
-	TRBV7-2	18	few	TRBJ2-5	TGTGCCAGCAGCTTAGTGGGGGGGCGGGGGACGTACCAAGAGACCCAGTACTTC	CASSLVGGRGTYQETQYF
-	TRBV28	14	many	TRBJ2-3	TGTGCCAGCAGTCCCCTGAAGGGTGCAGATACGCAGTATTTT	CASSPLKGADTQYF
TRBD2	TRBV19	16	many	TRBJ2-7	TGTGCCAGTAGTGGGGCTAGGCTAGCGGAGACCTACGAGCAGTACTTC	CASSGARLAETYEQYF
-	TRBV7-8	14	many	TRBJ1-1	TGTGCCAGCAGCCCAAATACAGGGATCACTGAAGCTTTCTTT	CASSPNTGITEAFF
-	TRBV7-3	13	many	TRBJ1-2	TGTGCCAGCAGCCGTGAGGGAAACTATGGCTACACCTTC	CASSREGNYGYTF
-	TRBV24-1	13	-	TRBJ1-1	TGTGCCACCAGTGGAGACAGCCTCACTGAAGCTTTCTTT	CATSGDSLTEAFF
-	TRBV19	15	once	TRBJ2-1	TGTGCCAGTAGTACCGGACAGAGCTCCTACAATGAGCAGTTCTTC	CASSTGQSSYNEQFF
-	TRBV29-1	14	many	TRBJ2-2	TGCAGCGTTGAAGGGGCGAGAGTGGGCGGGGAGCTGTTTTTT	CSVEGARVGGELFF
-	TRBV13	15	-	TRBJ2-1	TGTGCCAGCAGCGTAGGTGCGGCGGGGTTAAAGGAGCAGTTCTTC	CASSVGAAGLKEQFF
-	TRBV3-1	16	-	TRBJ2-7	TGTGCCAGCAGCCAAGCATCTACAGTTACAGGCTACGAGCAGTACTTC	CASSQASTVTGYEQYF
-	TRBV19	14	-	TRBJ1-6	TGTGCCAGTACCAGTAGGGGGGTTGATTCACCCCTCCACTTT	CASTSRGVDSPLHF
TRBD1	TRBV4-2	15	few	TRBJ2-5	TGCGCCAGCAGCCAAGGACAGGGGGCCGGGGAGACCCAGTACTTC	CASSQGQGAGETQYF
TRBD1	TRBV18	14	-	TRBJ1-6	TGTGCCAGCTCACCCGGACAGGGGGAACTTGGGATCCACTTT	CASSPGQGELGIHF
TRBD1	TRBV28	14	many	TRBJ1-2	TGTGCCAGCAGTTTATCCAGGGGGAACTATGGCTACACCTTC	CASSLSRGNYGYTF
-	TRBV4-1	16	-	TRBJ1-3	TGTGCCAGCAGCCAAGTAGGAGGGACGGATGGAAACACCATATATTTT	CASSQVGGTDGNTIYF
TRBD1	TRBV10-3	16	-	TRBJ1-5	TGTGCCATCAGTGATCTCGGGGACAGGGCGGTTCAGCCCCAGCATTTT	CAISDLGDRAVQPQHF
-	TRBV2	15	many	TRBJ1-5	TGTGCCAGCAGTGAGAGGACGGCGACTAATCAGCCCCAGCATTTT	CASSERTATNQPQHF
TRBD1	TRBV9	15	few	TRBJ1-1	TGTGCCAGCAGCGCCAGACAGGGAGGGAACACTGAAGCTTTCTTT	CASSARQGGNTEAFF
TRBD1	TRBV5-4	16	-	TRBJ1-4	TGTGCCAGCAGCTTGCCTTCTGGGACAGGGAATGAAAAACTGTTTTTT	CASSLPSGTGNEKLFF
TRBD1	TRBV6-1	14	few	TRBJ1-2	TGTGCCAGCAGGAACAGGGGGCTTTGGGAAGGCTACACCTTC	CASRNRGLWEGYTF
-	TRBV7-9	12	-	TRBJ1-4	TGTGCCGCCCGCAGGGTGGATGAAAAACTGTTTTTT	CAARRVDEKLFF
-	TRBV30	16	-	TRBJ1-6	TGTGCCTGCCGGGACGGCCTGAGGGGCACCAATTCACCCCTCCACTTT	CACRDGLRGTNSPLHF
-	TRBV7-2	16	-	TRBJ1-5	TGTGCCAGCAGGACCGGGACACCCTATAGCAATCAGCCCCAGCATTTT	CASRTGTPYSNQPQHF